The 3 T cell receptor beta chains in this list originate from one sample, sequenced in a study of Graves' ophthalmopathy and Graves' hyperthyroidism (dated by TCRdb to the late 2010s). The data were produced on an Illumina HiSeq 2000. For repertoire sequencing, the TCR beta CDR3 regions were amplified from RNA transcripts. HTBI primers and the Qiagen OneStep RT-PCR kit were used in a first-round RT-PCR, which was followed by a second-round multiplex PCR, size selection and purification. The public reads were run again by TCRdb, first through fastp at Q25 and then through MiXCR, and only productive beta chains were kept. Rows with one shared CDR3 protein collapse into an entry with the most common genes and DNA. The sample includes around 660,000 distinct CDR3 sequences, with about two fifths observed a single time. In total, the top ten clones hold around 3% of the sample. Input material: peripheral blood. The receptors stem from an adult man with Graves' ophthalmopathy.

This chain connects TRBV2 to TRBJ2-7; TRBD2 matches at 7 bases. Germline V gene data show CDR1 as SNHLY and CDR2 as FYNNEI. The CDR3 extends over 13 amino acids. The ends lost 6 bases at V and 6 bases at J; junction bases unmatched: 8. In DNA, the CDR3 is TGTGCCAGCAGATGGTCGGGGGGACCCGAGCAGTACTTC. Its translation: CASRWSGGPEQYF. The full variable domain, completed using reference TRBV2 and TRBJ2-7, is EPEVTQTPSHQVTQMGQEVILRCVPISNHLYFYWYRQILGQKVEFLVSFYNNEISEKSEIFDDQFSVERPDGSNFTLKIRSTKLEDSAMYFCASRWSGGPEQYFGPGTRLTVT.

Details on this clonotype: A read error is possible here, since a much larger clone lies one base away. The chain is built from TRBV6-5 and TRBJ1-1; TRBD1 matches at 11 bases. CDR1 MNHEY and CDR2 SVGAGI come from the germline V gene. CDR3 length: 14 residues. The V gene end was trimmed by 5 bases and the J gene end by 8 bases; junction bases not matched to a gene: 7. CDR3 protein: CASSEGWTGGEAFF. The CDR3 nucleotides are TGTGCCAGCAGTGAAGGATGGACAGGGGGCGAAGCTTTCTTT.

This clonotype was found many times. V is TRBV10-3 and J is TRBJ1-2; TRBD1 aligns across 7 bases. There are 15 residues in the CDR3. V dropped 0 bases and J dropped 4; count of bases not matched to a gene: 5. The germline gives CDR1 ENHRY, CDR2 SYGVKD. This chain's CDR3 is CAISESVGGGYGYTF. The CDR3 DNA is TGTGCCATCAGTGAGTCCGTAGGGGGCGGCTATGGCTACACCTTC.